Listed here are 24 T cell receptor beta chains from one sample, sequenced in a study of cytomegalovirus exposure and HLA in healthy donors. Assay: immunoSEQ multiplex PCR; the TCRdb copy retains only in-frame clones and omits some. The sample has 250,000 to 400,000 clones, roughly nine tenths seen once; the top ten hold more than 0.9%. Sequencing was performed on PBMCs. These receptors were taken from a woman younger than 45 in good health and CMV-seropositive.

In this sample, this clone turned up once. CDR3 sequence: CASSPGGSLSYNEQFF. CDR3 nucleotides: TGCGCCAGCAGCCCTGGGGGGAGCCTATCCTACAATGAGCAGTTCTTC. The J gene is TRBJ2-1, the V gene TRBV4-1; perhaps TRBD2 as D (6 bases). The germline gives CDR1 MGHRA, CDR2 YSYEKL. The length of the CDR3 is 16 residues. V gave up 4 bases and J gave up 1 base, with 14 bases separating them.

On this clone: Other DNA sequences in this sample translate to the same CDR3. V gene TRBV7-3 combines with J gene TRBJ2-2, with D tentatively TRBD1 (6 bases). CDR3 length: 13 residues. V was trimmed by 2 bases and J by 5 bases, leaving 6 bases between them. Germline loops: CDR1 SGHTA, CDR2 FQGTGA. The CDR3 DNA follows: TGTGCCAGCAGCTTACAGGGGACCGGGGAGCTGTTTTTT. This gives the protein CASSLQGTGELFF. The complete variable domain, with remaining parts taken from reference TRBV7-3 and TRBJ2-2, reads GAGVSQTPSNKVTEKGKYVELRCDPISGHTALYWYRQSLGQGPEFLIYFQGTGAADDSGLPNDRFFAVRPEGSVSTLKIQRTERGDSAVYLCASSLQGTGELFFGEGSRLTVL.

This clone was detected once. The V call is TRBV5-1, the J call TRBJ2-5, with 7 bases aligning to TRBD2. The CDR3 has 12 residues. V gave up 7 bases and J gave up 4 bases; unmatched junction bases: 4. Germline V lookup: CDR1 SGHRS, CDR2 YFSETQ. The CDR3 bases are TGCGCCAGCGGACTAGTCCCAGAGACCCAGTACTTC. It codes for CASGLVPETQYF.

The chain has TRBV29-1 and TRBJ2-6, with 9 bases matching TRBD1. The CDR3 totals 18 residues. V gave up 4 bases and J gave up 4 bases; unmatched junction bases: 14. Germline CDR1 and CDR2: SQVTM and ANQGSEA. The CDR3 sequence: CSVGAGTGSLTGANVLTF. CDR3 nucleotide sequence: TGCAGCGTTGGGGCTGGGACAGGGTCTCTGACCGGGGCCAACGTCCTGACTTTC.

The chain employs TRBV5-6 and TRBJ2-3; 10 bases are a match to TRBD1. Trimming cost V 3 bases and J 3 bases; bases outside gene matches: 4. The CDR3 runs to 15 residues. Germline values: CDR1 SGHDT, CDR2 YYEEEE. CDR3: CASSWDRGLTDTQYF. CDR3 DNA: TGTGCCAGCAGCTGGGACAGGGGTTTAACAGATACGCAGTATTTT.

This clone has just a few counts. V and J are TRBV7-6 and TRBJ1-2; 7 positions match TRBD1. This CDR3 region has 15 residues. Germline V lookup: CDR1 SGHVS, CDR2 FNYEAQ. With 0 bases clipped from V and 5 bases from J, the junction kept 6 bases outside the gene matches. The DNA of the CDR3 is TGTGCCAGCAGCTTAGCTCCCGGGACAGCGTATGGCTACACCTTC. Encoded protein: CASSLAPGTAYGYTF.

V is TRBV30 and J is TRBJ2-7; D remains unclear. The V gene lost 2 bases and the J gene lost 6 bases, with 26 bases spanning the gap. The CDR3 consists of 17 residues. Germline V CDR1 and CDR2: GTSNPN, SVGIG (reference sequence). The CDR3 here is CAWSTHPKAPSPFEQYF. In DNA form, the CDR3 reads TGTGCCTGGAGTACCCACCCCAAGGCGCCAAGCCCGTTCGAGCAGTACTTC. Supplemented by reference TRBV30 and TRBJ2-7, the full variable domain reads SQTIHQWPATLVQPVGSPLSLECTVEGTSNPNLYWYRQAAGRGLQLLFYSVGIGQISSEVPQNLSASRPQDRQFILSSKKLLLSDSGFYLCAWSTHPKAPSPFEQYFGPGTRLTVT.

The J gene is TRBJ1-1, the V gene TRBV29-1; TRBD1 aligns across 10 bases. This CDR3 has 15 residues. Germline-derived CDR1 and CDR2 are SQVTM and ANQGSEA. Unmatched junction bases numbered 8, after V lost 7 bases and J lost 0 bases. CDR3 protein: CSGDRGQGMNTEAFF. The CDR3 DNA follows: TGCAGCGGTGACAGGGGGCAGGGGATGAACACTGAAGCTTTCTTT.

This chain uses TRBV15 with TRBJ2-1; 8 nucleotides align to TRBD2. The CDR3 covers 16 residues. Germline V lookup: CDR1 LNHNV, CDR2 YYDKDF (reference sequence). Trimming cost V 0 bases and J 8 bases; bases outside gene matches: 9. CDR3 DNA: TGTGCCACCAGCAGAGAGGTGCCGGGACTAGGGGATGAGCAGTTCTTC. Its translation: CATSREVPGLGDEQFF.

This chain connects TRBV5-8 to TRBJ2-2; D is undetermined. CDR1 and CDR2 from the germline V gene are SGHTS and YDEGEE. Trimming shortened V by 2 bases and J by 9 bases, and 5 bases separated the two germline ends. This CDR3 is built from 11 residues. The CDR3 nucleotides read TGTGCCAGCAGCTTCGATCGGGAGCTGTTTTTT. It yields the protein CASSFDRELFF.

The chain joins TRBV2 to TRBJ2-2; 9 bases align to TRBD1. Germline trimming cut 4 bases from V and 4 bases from J; bases unmatched to any gene: 4. This CDR3 is built from 15 residues. Germline CDR1 and CDR2: SNHLY and FYNNEI. The CDR3 bases are TGTGCCAGCAGTGTTAGACAGGGGGGCACCGGGGAGCTGTTTTTT. Protein product: CASSVRQGGTGELFF. Complete variable domain (other parts from reference TRBV2 and TRBJ2-2): EPEVTQTPSHQVTQMGQEVILRCVPISNHLYFYWYRQILGQKVEFLVSFYNNEISEKSEIFDDQFSVERPDGSNFTLKIRSTKLEDSAMYFCASSVRQGGTGELFFGEGSRLTVL.

The rearrangement links TRBV6-5 to TRBJ2-7; 11 nucleotides agree with TRBD2. The CDR3 has 15 amino acids. Germline loops: CDR1 MNHEY, CDR2 SVGAGI. V shed 6 bases, J shed 1 base, and the junction held 5 bases outside the gene matches. CDR3 bases: TGTGCCAGCAGGATAGCGGGAGGGCTATCCTACGAGCAGTACTTC. Translation gives CASRIAGGLSYEQYF.

Concerning this clone itself: Different DNA sequences within this sample yield the same CDR3. The chain uses TRBV20-1 and TRBJ2-5; D gene ambiguous. Germline CDR1 DFQATT, CDR2 SNEGSKA (reference sequence). Trimming left V 3 bases short and J 5 bases short, with 4 bases between. The length of the CDR3 is 10 residues. The DNA for the CDR3 is TGCAGTGCTAGGGGGGAGACCCAGTACTTC. Translation gives CSARGETQYF.

The rearrangement uses TRBV30 and TRBJ2-1; TRBD1 matches 8 bases. CDR3 length: 15 residues. CDR1 is GTSNPN and CDR2 is SVGIG in the germline V gene (reference sequence). The trim removed 3 bases at V and 8 bases at J, leaving 12 bases unmatched. In DNA form, the CDR3 reads TGTGCCTGGAGCCCAGGACAGGGTAATGTCCATGAGCAGTTCTTC. Its translation is CAWSPGQGNVHEQFF.

The chain links TRBV5-6 to TRBJ2-7, with 8 nucleotides matching TRBD2. CDR1 and CDR2 (germline): SGHDT, YYEEEE. This CDR3 is built from 15 residues. Trimming took 1 base from V and 0 from J; bases not matched to a gene: 3. CDR3 DNA sequence: TGTGCCAGCAGCTTGTGGCGGGGGGACTCCTACGAGCAGTACTTC. Its protein product is CASSLWRGDSYEQYF.

The chain carries TRBV4-2 and TRBJ2-3; 7 bases align to TRBD2. J was trimmed by 4 bases and V by 1 base; bases with no gene match: 2. Germline-derived CDR1 and CDR2 are LGHNA and YNFKEQ. CDR3 length: 14 residues. In nucleotides, the CDR3 is TGTGCCAGCAGCCAAGGACTAGCCGCAGATACGCAGTATTTT. Protein sequence: CASSQGLAADTQYF.

V usage is TRBV11-3 and J usage is TRBJ2-7, with 9 bases aligning to TRBD1. The CDR3 extends over 15 amino acids. Germline V gene sequence: CDR1 SGHNT, CDR2 YENEEA. V shed 6 bases, J shed 0 bases, and the junction held 6 bases outside the gene matches. The CDR3 DNA sequence: TGTGCCAGCAGGGCCGGGACAGGGAGCTCCTACGAGCAGTACTTC. Translation gives CASRAGTGSSYEQYF.

The chain carries TRBV7-8 and TRBJ2-7; the D gene is possibly TRBD1 (6 bases). This CDR3 comprises 14 residues. The V end was cut by 4 bases, the J end by 1 base, with 11 bases between. Germline CDR1 and CDR2: SGHVS and FQNEAQ. The CDR3 spells CASSSYDRSYEQYF. CDR3 in DNA: TGTGCCAGCAGCTCATATGACAGGTCCTACGAGCAGTACTTC.

The chain employs TRBV15 and TRBJ1-4; D ambiguous. In germline, CDR1 is LNHNV, CDR2 YYDKDF (reference sequence). This CDR3 is 17 amino acids long. The V end lost 0 bases, the J end lost 5 bases, and 16 bases lay between the germline ends. The CDR3 nucleotides read TGTGCCACCAGCAGAGAGGGATCGGTTGGGGTGAATGAAAAACTGTTTTTT. As protein: CATSREGSVGVNEKLFF.

The rearrangement joins TRBV5-1 to TRBJ1-6, with no clear D. The V end lost 1 base, the J end lost 7 bases, and 9 bases lay between the germline ends. Germline CDR1 and CDR2: SGHRS and YFSETQ. CDR3 length: 14 amino acids. CDR3 residues: CASSLHVGNSPLHF. CDR3 DNA sequence: TGCGCCAGCAGCTTGCATGTCGGAAATTCACCCCTCCACTTT.

This clone came up once. The same CDR3 arises from other DNA sequences in this sample as well. This chain links TRBV9 with TRBJ1-1; the D is unclear. Germline CDR1 and CDR2: SGDLS and YYNGEE. The ends were cut back, 2 bases at V and 2 bases at J, with 7 bases in the middle. The CDR3 spans 13 residues. CDR3 nucleotides: TGTGCCAGCAGCGTCGGGCCAAACACTGAAGCTTTCTTT. Residues: CASSVGPNTEAFF.

The chain uses TRBV7-3 and TRBJ2-5; a weak D match, TRBD1 (5 bases). Germline V gives CDR1 SGHTA, CDR2 FQGTGA. The germline V and J ends were trimmed by 5 bases and 1 base, with 17 bases remaining between them. There are 16 residues in the CDR3. The CDR3 DNA sequence: TGTGCCAGCAGCCCTGCAGGGTTGGGTGCCCAAGAGACCCAGTACTTC. This sequence encodes CASSPAGLGAQETQYF. Supplemented by reference TRBV7-3 and TRBJ2-5, the full variable domain reads GAGVSQTPSNKVTEKGKYVELRCDPISGHTALYWYRQSLGQGPEFLIYFQGTGAADDSGLPNDRFFAVRPEGSVSTLKIQRTERGDSAVYLCASSPAGLGAQETQYFGPGTRLLVL.

Remarks on this clone: This sample also contains other DNA sequences that code for the same CDR3. V and J are TRBV28 and TRBJ2-6; maybe TRBD1 (5 bases). Germline CDR1 and CDR2: MDHEN and SYDVKM. CDR3 length equals 15 residues. V shed 5 bases and J shed 0 bases, with 8 bases lying between them. The CDR3: CASSPTGSGANVLTF. The CDR3 DNA sequence: TGTGCCAGCAGTCCAACAGGCTCTGGGGCCAACGTCCTGACTTTC.

The chain is built from TRBV2 and TRBJ2-1; D is uncertain. Germline V CDR1 and CDR2: SNHLY, FYNNEI. This CDR3 region has 12 residues. Deletions cut 2 bases from V and 7 bases from J, with 6 bases between. The CDR3 spells CASSELGNEQFF. CDR3 DNA sequence: TGTGCCAGCAGTGAATTGGGTAATGAGCAGTTCTTC.